This TCR beta chain was recovered during a study of control samples from healthy donors and cancer patients. CDR1 and CDR2 (germline): SGHDT, YYEEEE. The CDR3 spans 14 residues. The germline V and J ends were trimmed by 0 bases and 4 bases, with 8 bases remaining between them. Profiled with immunoSEQ multiplex PCR; TCRdb holds only in-frame clones, not every one. The sample records 150,000 to 200,000 clones, 90% to 95% being singletons. The clonotype was recovered from a man aged 30-40 years in good health. The sample was blood. This chain links TRBV5-6 with TRBJ1-3; perhaps TRBD1 as D (6 bases). This CDR3 is CASSLVGAGNTIYF. DNA for the CDR3: TGTGCCAGCAGCTTGGTGGGGGCCGGAAACACCATATATTTT.